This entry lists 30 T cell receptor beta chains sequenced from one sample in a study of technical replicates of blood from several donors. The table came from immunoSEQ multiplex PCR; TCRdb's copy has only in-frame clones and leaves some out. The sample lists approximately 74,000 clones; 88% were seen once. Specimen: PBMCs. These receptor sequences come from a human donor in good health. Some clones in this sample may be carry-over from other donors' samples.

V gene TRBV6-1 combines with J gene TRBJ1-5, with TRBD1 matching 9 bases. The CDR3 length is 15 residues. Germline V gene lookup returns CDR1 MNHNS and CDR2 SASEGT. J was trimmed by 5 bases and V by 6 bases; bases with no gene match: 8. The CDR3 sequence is CASRTGGSYHQPQHF. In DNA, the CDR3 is TGTGCCAGCAGGACAGGGGGGTCCTATCATCAGCCCCAGCATTTT.

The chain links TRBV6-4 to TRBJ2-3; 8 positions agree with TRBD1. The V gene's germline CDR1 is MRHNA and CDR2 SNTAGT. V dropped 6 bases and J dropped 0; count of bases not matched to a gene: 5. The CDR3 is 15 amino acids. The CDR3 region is CASSATGGSTDTQYF. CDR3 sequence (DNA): TGTGCCAGCAGCGCTACAGGGGGGAGCACAGATACGCAGTATTTT.

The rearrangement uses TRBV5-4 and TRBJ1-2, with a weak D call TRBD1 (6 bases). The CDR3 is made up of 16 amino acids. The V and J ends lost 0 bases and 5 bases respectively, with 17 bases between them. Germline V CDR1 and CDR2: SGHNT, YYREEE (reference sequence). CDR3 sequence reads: CASSLAGGGPKYGYTF. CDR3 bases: TGTGCCAGCAGCTTGGCCGGGGGGGGGCCGAAGTATGGCTACACCTTC.

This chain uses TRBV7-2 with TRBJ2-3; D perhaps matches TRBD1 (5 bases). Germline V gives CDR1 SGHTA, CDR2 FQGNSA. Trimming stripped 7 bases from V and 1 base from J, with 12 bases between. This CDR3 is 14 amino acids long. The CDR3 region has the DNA TGTGCCAGCACCCAGAGCAGGGGCACAGATACGCAGTATTTT. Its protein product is CASTQSRGTDTQYF.

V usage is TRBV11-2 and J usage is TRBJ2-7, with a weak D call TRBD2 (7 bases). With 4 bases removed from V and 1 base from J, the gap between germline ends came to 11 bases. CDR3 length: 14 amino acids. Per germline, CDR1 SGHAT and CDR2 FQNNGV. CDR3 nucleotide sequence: TGTGCCAGCAGCTGGGGGGGGGCTTCCTACGAGCAGTACTTC. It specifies CASSWGGASYEQYF.

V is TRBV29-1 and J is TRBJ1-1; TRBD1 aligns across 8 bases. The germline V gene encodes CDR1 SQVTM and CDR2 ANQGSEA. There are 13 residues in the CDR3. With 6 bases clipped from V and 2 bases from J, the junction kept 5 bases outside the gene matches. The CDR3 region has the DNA TGCAGCGTCGGACAGGGATTCAACACTGAAGCTTTCTTT. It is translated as CSVGQGFNTEAFF.

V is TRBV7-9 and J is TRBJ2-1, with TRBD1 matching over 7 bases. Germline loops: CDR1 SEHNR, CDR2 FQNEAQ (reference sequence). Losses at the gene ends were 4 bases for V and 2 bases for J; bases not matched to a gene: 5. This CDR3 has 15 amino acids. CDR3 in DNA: TGTGCCAGCAGCTCGGGACAGCTGGCCTACAATGAGCAGTTCTTC. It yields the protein CASSSGQLAYNEQFF.

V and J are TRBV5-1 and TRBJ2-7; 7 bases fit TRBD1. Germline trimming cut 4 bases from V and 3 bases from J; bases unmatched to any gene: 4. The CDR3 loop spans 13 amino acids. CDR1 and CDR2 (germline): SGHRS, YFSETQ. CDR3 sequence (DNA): TGCGCCAGCAGCAGGGACAGAGACTACGAGCAGTACTTC. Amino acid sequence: CASSRDRDYEQYF. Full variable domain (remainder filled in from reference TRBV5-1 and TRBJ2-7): KAGVTQTPRYLIKTRGQQVTLSCSPISGHRSVSWYQQTPGQGLQFLFEYFSETQRNKGNFPGRFSGRQFSNSRSEMNVSTLELGDSALYLCASSRDRDYEQYFGPGTRLTVT.

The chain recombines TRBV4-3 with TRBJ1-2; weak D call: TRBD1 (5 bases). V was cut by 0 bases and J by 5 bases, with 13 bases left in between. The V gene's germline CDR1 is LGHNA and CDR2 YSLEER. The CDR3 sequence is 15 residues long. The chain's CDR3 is CASSQDLGGGYGYTF. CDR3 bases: TGCGCCAGCAGCCAAGATCTGGGTGGGGGGTATGGCTACACCTTC.

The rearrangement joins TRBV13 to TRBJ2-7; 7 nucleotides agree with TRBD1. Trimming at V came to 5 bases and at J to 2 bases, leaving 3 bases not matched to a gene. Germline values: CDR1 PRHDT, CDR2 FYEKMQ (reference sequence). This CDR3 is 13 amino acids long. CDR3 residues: CASSHRGTYEQYF. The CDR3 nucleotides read TGTGCCAGCAGCCACAGGGGAACCTACGAGCAGTACTTC.

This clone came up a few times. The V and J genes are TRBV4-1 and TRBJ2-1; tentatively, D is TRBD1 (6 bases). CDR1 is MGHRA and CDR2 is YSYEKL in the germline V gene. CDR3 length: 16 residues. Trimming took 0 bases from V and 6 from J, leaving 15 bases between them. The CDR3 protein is CASSQDNRVGRNEQFF. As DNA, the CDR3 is TGCGCCAGCAGCCAAGATAACAGGGTGGGCCGCAATGAGCAGTTCTTC.

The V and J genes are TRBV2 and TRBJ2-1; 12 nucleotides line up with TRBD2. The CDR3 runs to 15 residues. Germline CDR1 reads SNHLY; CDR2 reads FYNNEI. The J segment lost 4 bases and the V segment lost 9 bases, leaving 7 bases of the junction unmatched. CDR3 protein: CASKGGTSGYNEQFF. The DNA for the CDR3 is TGTGCCAGTAAGGGGGGGACTAGCGGGTACAATGAGCAGTTCTTC. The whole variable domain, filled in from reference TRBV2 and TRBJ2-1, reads EPEVTQTPSHQVTQMGQEVILRCVPISNHLYFYWYRQILGQKVEFLVSFYNNEISEKSEIFDDQFSVERPDGSNFTLKIRSTKLEDSAMYFCASKGGTSGYNEQFFGPGTRLTVL.

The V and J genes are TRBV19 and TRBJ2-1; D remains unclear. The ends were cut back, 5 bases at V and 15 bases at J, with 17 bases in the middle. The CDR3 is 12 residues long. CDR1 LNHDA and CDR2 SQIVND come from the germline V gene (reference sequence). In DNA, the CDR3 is TGTGCCAGTAGTCCCGGGTCTCCCCCCCGGTTCTTC. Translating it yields CASSPGSPPRFF.

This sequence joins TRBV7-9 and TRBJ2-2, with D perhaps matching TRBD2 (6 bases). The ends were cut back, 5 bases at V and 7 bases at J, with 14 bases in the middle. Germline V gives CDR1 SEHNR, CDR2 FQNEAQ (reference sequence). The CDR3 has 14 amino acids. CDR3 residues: CASSPRPGVGELFF. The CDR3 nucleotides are TGTGCCAGCAGCCCCCGGCCGGGGGTCGGGGAGCTGTTTTTT.

CDR3 loop: CASSLGSLTLTGELFF. The CDR3 bases are TGTGCCAGCAGCCTCGGGTCTCTAACACTCACCGGGGAGCTGTTTTTT. The chain uses TRBV5-4 and TRBJ2-2; D uncertain. V was clipped by 4 bases and J by 4 bases, with 17 bases between them. Per the germline V gene, CDR1 is SGHNT and CDR2 is YYREEE (reference sequence). The CDR3 is 16 residues long.

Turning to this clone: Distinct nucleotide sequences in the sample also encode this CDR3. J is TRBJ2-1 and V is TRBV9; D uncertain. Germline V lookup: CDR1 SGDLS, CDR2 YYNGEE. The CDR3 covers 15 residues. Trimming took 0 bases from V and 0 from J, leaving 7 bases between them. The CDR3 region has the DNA TGTGCCAGCAGCGTAGAAGCAGGCTCCTACAATGAGCAGTTCTTC. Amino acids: CASSVEAGSYNEQFF.

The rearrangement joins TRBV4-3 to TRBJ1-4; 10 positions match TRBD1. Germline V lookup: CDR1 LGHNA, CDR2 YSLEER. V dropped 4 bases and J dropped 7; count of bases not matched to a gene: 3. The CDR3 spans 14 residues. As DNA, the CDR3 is TGCGCCAGCAGCCGACAGGGGGCTGGTGAAAAACTGTTTTTT. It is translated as CASSRQGAGEKLFF.

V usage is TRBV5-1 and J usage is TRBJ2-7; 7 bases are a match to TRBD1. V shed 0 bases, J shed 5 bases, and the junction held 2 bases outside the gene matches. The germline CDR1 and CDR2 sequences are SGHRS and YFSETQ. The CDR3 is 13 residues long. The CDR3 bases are TGCGCCAGCAGCTTGGTCGACAGGGACGAGCAGTACTTC. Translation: CASSLVDRDEQYF.

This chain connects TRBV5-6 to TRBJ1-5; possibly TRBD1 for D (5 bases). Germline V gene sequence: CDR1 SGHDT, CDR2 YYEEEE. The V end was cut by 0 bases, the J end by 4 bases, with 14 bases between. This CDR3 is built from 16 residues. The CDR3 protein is CASSLGGGAGNQPQHF. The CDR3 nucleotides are TGTGCCAGCAGCTTGGGGGGGGGAGCCGGGAATCAGCCCCAGCATTTT.

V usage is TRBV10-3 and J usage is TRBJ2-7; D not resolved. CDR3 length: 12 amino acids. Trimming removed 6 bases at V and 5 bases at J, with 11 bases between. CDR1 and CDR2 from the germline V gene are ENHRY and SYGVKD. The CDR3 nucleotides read TGTGCCATCAGCCCAGGCGTCCACGAGCAGTACTTC. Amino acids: CAISPGVHEQYF.

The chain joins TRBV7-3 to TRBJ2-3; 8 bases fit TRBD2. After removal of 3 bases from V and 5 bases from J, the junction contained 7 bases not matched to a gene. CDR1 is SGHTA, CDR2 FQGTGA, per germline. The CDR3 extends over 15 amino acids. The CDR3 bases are TGTGCCAGCAGCTTTGTCGGGGGGGCGGTAGATACGCAGTATTTT. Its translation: CASSFVGGAVDTQYF.

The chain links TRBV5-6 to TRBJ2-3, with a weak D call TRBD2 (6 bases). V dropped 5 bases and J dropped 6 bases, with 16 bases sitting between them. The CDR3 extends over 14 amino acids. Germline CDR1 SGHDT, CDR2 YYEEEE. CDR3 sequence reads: CASSLDGGLDTQYF. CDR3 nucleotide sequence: TGTGCCAGCAGTCTGGACGGGGGATTGGATACGCAGTATTTT.

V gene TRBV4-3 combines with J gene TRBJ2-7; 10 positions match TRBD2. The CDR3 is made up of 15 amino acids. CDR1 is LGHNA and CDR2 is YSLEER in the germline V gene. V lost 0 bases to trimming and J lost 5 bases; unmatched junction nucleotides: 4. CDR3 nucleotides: TGCGCCAGCAGCCAAGATGGAGCGGGGGGGAACGAGCAGTACTTC. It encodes CASSQDGAGGNEQYF.

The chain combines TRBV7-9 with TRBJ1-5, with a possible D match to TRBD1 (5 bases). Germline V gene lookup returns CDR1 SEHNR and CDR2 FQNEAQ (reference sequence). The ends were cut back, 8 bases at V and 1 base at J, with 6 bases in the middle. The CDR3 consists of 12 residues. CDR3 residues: CASQGSNQPQHF. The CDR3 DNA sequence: TGTGCCAGCCAGGGAAGCAATCAGCCCCAGCATTTT.

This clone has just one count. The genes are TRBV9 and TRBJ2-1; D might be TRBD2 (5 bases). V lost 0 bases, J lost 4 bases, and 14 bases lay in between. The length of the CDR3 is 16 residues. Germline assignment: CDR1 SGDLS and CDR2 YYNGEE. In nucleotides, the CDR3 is TGTGCCAGCAGCGTAGGAGCGGAGGCCCATTACAATGAGCAGTTCTTC. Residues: CASSVGAEAHYNEQFF.

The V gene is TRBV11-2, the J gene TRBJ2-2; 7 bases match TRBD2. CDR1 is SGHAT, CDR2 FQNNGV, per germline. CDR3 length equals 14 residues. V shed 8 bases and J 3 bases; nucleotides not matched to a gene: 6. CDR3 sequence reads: CASVGGGYTGELFF. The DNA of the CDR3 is TGTGCCAGCGTTGGGGGGGGGTACACCGGGGAGCTGTTTTTT.

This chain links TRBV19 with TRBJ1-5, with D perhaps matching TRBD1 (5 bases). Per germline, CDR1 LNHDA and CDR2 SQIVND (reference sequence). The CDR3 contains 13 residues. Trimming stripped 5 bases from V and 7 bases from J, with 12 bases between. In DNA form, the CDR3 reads TGTGCCAGTAGTCCCAGGGAGGGCCAGCCCCAGCATTTT. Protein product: CASSPREGQPQHF.

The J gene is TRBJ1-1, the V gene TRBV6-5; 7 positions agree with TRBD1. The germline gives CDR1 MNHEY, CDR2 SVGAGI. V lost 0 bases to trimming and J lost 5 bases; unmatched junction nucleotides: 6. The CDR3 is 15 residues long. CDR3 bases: TGTGCCAGCAGTTACTCTACCCCAGGGGGAACTGAAGCTTTCTTT. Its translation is CASSYSTPGGTEAFF.

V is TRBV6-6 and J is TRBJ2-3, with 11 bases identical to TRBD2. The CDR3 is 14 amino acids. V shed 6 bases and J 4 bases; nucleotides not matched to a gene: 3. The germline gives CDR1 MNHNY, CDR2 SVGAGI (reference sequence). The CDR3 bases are TGTGCCAGCAGGGGGACTAGCGGAGCAGATACGCAGTATTTT. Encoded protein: CASRGTSGADTQYF.

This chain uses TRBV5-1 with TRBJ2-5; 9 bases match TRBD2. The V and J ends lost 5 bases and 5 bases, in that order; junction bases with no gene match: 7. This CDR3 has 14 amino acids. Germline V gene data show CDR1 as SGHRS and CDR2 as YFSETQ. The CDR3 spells CASSTQTSGETQYF. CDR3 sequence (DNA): TGCGCCAGCAGTACCCAGACTAGCGGTGAGACCCAGTACTTC. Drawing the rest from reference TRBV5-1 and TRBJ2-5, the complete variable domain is KAGVTQTPRYLIKTRGQQVTLSCSPISGHRSVSWYQQTPGQGLQFLFEYFSETQRNKGNFPGRFSGRQFSNSRSEMNVSTLELGDSALYLCASSTQTSGETQYFGPGTRLLVL.